Below are 22 T cell receptor beta chains sequenced from a single sample in a study of shared clonotypes between healthy human individuals. Assay: immunoSEQ multiplex PCR; the TCRdb copy retains only in-frame clones and omits some. This table holds 650,000 to 800,000 clones, roughly 72% found once. Sequencing was done on a sample of memory CD4+ T cells sorted from blood. Regarding subset: CD45RA-negative fraction. All receptors derive from a woman aged 25 to 45 in good health.

The table lists this clone with a few counts. The chain combines TRBV5-1 with TRBJ2-3, with 10 bases fitting TRBD2. This CDR3 has 17 residues. The trim removed 0 bases at V and 3 bases at J, leaving 7 bases unmatched. Per germline, CDR1 SGHRS and CDR2 YFSETQ. The CDR3 here is CASSLGTAGGPTDTQYF. DNA of the CDR3: TGCGCCAGCAGCTTGGGCACAGCGGGAGGGCCTACAGATACGCAGTATTTT.

J is TRBJ2-1 and V is TRBV19, with D perhaps being TRBD1 or TRBD2 (5 bases each). Germline V CDR1 and CDR2: LNHDA, SQIVND (reference sequence). V lost 3 bases to trimming and J lost 5 bases, with 14 bases between them. The CDR3 loop spans 15 amino acids. CDR3 in amino acids: CASSILGVLDNEQFF. The CDR3 DNA reads TGTGCCAGTAGTATTCTGGGGGTTCTGGACAATGAGCAGTTCTTC.

This clone occurred a few times. V is TRBV18 and J is TRBJ2-1; 8 bases line up with TRBD2. V shed 0 bases and J 3 bases; nucleotides not matched to a gene: 7. The germline V gene has CDR1 KGHSH and CDR2 LQKENI. This CDR3 has 17 amino acids. CDR3 in amino acids: CASSPPSAAGVYNEQFF. CDR3 nucleotides: TGTGCCAGCTCACCACCGTCGGCAGCGGGAGTCTACAATGAGCAGTTCTTC.

This clone was found once. This sequence joins TRBV6-5 and TRBJ2-7, with D tentatively TRBD1 or TRBD2 (7 bases each). Per the germline V gene, CDR1 is MNHEY and CDR2 is SVGAGI. The CDR3 consists of 15 residues. Deletions cut 2 bases from V and 2 bases from J, with 13 bases between. CDR3 amino acids: CASSYQGGGTYEQYF. The CDR3 DNA follows: TGTGCCAGCAGTTACCAGGGGGGAGGGACCTACGAGCAGTACTTC.

This chain joins TRBV18 and TRBJ1-3; maybe TRBD1 (6 bases). The germline CDR1 and CDR2 sequences are KGHSH and LQKENI. The CDR3 consists of 17 residues. V shed 6 bases and J shed 0 bases, with 18 bases lying between them. The CDR3 loop is CASSPVDSGNSGNTIYF. CDR3 sequence (DNA): TGTGCCAGCTCGCCCGTGGACAGTGGAAACTCTGGAAACACCATATATTTT.

The chain carries TRBV19 and TRBJ2-7, with D perhaps TRBD2 (5 bases). V lost 6 bases, J lost 10 bases, and 13 bases lay in between. This CDR3 comprises 11 residues. Germline lookup yields CDR1 LNHDA and CDR2 SQIVND (reference sequence). CDR3 in amino acids: CASRNDGGQYF. The CDR3 nucleotides read TGTGCCAGTAGGAACGACGGAGGTCAGTACTTC.

The genes are TRBV21-1 and TRBJ1-1. TRBV21-1 is designated a pseudogene. The CDR3 totals 10 residues. The CDR3 here is CASEGEQAFF. CDR3 nucleotide sequence: TGTGCCAGCGAAGGGGAGCAAGCTTTCTTT.

This sequence joins TRBV5-6 and TRBJ2-3, with D possibly matching TRBD2 (6 bases). V was cut by 3 bases and J by 6 bases, with 14 bases left in between. Germline V gene sequence: CDR1 SGHDT, CDR2 YYEEEE. This CDR3 comprises 14 residues. In DNA, the CDR3 is TGTGCCAGCAGCTGGACTACCACCCGGGATACGCAGTATTTT. Its translation is CASSWTTTRDTQYF.

V usage is TRBV11-2 and J usage is TRBJ2-1; the match to TRBD2 covers 7 bases. After removal of 4 bases from V and 7 bases from J, the junction contained 10 bases not matched to a gene. This CDR3 spans 15 amino acids. Looked up from germline, CDR1 is SGHAT and CDR2 is FQNNGV. The CDR3 region has the DNA TGTGCCAGCAGCTCGGGACTCCGGGGGGTGAATGAGCAGTTCTTC. Protein product: CASSSGLRGVNEQFF.

J is TRBJ1-2 and V is TRBV11-3; D is uncertain. CDR3 length: 15 residues. Germline CDR1 SGHNT, CDR2 YENEEA. Deletions cut 1 base from V and 4 bases from J, with 13 bases between. CDR3 sequence (DNA): TGTGCCAGCAGCTTAGCAGTTCCAAGGAGCTATGGCTACACCTTC. Protein: CASSLAVPRSYGYTF.

The genes are TRBV2 and TRBJ2-3; D assignment may be TRBD1 or TRBD2 (5 bases each). Trimming cost V 5 bases and J 6 bases, with 12 bases left between them. Germline V CDR1 and CDR2: SNHLY, FYNNEI. CDR3 size: 13 residues. The CDR3 is CASSKRGVDTQYF. As DNA, the CDR3 is TGTGCCAGCAGTAAGAGGGGAGTGGATACGCAGTATTTT.

This chain links TRBV6-5 with TRBJ1-1, with TRBD1 identical over 10 bases. Germline trimming cut 6 bases from V and 7 bases from J; bases unmatched to any gene: 11. This CDR3 contains 15 residues. Germline V gene data show CDR1 as MNHEY and CDR2 as SVGAGI. CDR3: CASRPRDRGQNEAFF. CDR3 coding DNA: TGTGCCAGCAGACCCCGGGACAGGGGTCAAAATGAAGCTTTCTTT.

This clone came up a few times. The V gene is TRBV6-6, the J gene TRBJ1-2; no definite D call. The CDR3 extends over 14 amino acids. V was clipped by 10 bases and J by 13 bases, with 28 bases between them. Per germline, CDR1 MNHNY and CDR2 SVGAGI (reference sequence). The CDR3 loop reads CATQNQAAASPATF. DNA for the CDR3: TGTGCCACCCAGAATCAAGCGGCGGCCTCGCCGGCCACCTTC.

This clone was detected only a few times. The genes are TRBV7-8 and TRBJ2-2, with 13 bases fitting TRBD2. Germline lookup yields CDR1 SGHVS and CDR2 FQNEAQ. The CDR3 has 17 residues. The junction had 5 bases not matched to a gene; V was cut back by 2 bases and J by 5 bases. CDR3 residues: CASSLRTSGSRTGELFF. In nucleotides, the CDR3 is TGTGCCAGCAGCTTAAGGACTAGCGGGAGTAGAACCGGGGAGCTGTTTTTT.

In DNA, the CDR3 is TGTGCCAGCAGTCTCCCGATTTGGGGCACAGATACGCAGTATTTT. Protein sequence: CASSLPIWGTDTQYF. This chain uses TRBV28 with TRBJ2-3; no firm D call. Germline loops: CDR1 MDHEN, CDR2 SYDVKM. V shed 5 bases and J shed 1 base, with 13 bases lying between them. This CDR3 region has 15 residues.

V gene TRBV11-2 combines with J gene TRBJ1-1; 7 bases align to TRBD1. This CDR3 comprises 14 residues. Trimming at V came to 5 bases and at J to 10 bases, leaving 13 bases not matched to a gene. The germline V gene encodes CDR1 SGHAT and CDR2 FQNNGV. The CDR3 protein is CASSPQNSGQIAFF. CDR3 in DNA: TGTGCCAGCAGCCCCCAGAATTCGGGACAGATAGCTTTCTTT.

In this sample, this clone turned up once. The chain is built from TRBV18 and TRBJ1-4; maybe TRBD1 (5 bases). CDR3 size: 12 residues. The V end was cut by 5 bases, the J end by 8 bases, with 9 bases between. Germline V gene lookup returns CDR1 KGHSH and CDR2 LQKENI. DNA for the CDR3: TGTGCCAGCTCAGAACAGGAGGAAAAACTGTTTTTT. Protein product: CASSEQEEKLFF.

The J gene is TRBJ2-1, the V gene TRBV7-3; 13 nucleotides line up with TRBD2. The CDR3 spans 15 residues. The J segment lost 9 bases and the V segment lost 5 bases, leaving 7 bases of the junction unmatched. CDR1 and CDR2 (germline): SGHTA, FQGTGA. This CDR3 is CASSRLAGGEGEQFF. In nucleotides, the CDR3 is TGTGCCAGCAGCCGACTAGCGGGAGGAGAAGGTGAGCAGTTCTTC.

The chain couples TRBV7-9 to TRBJ1-1; D gene ambiguous. From germline, CDR1 is SEHNR and CDR2 FQNEAQ (reference sequence). Trimming pared 5 bases from V and 1 base from J, leaving 14 bases between. The CDR3 extends over 15 amino acids. The CDR3 loop reads CASSGWAGANTEAFF. The CDR3 region has the DNA TGTGCCAGCAGCGGTTGGGCGGGAGCGAACACTGAAGCTTTCTTT.

This chain joins TRBV4-1 and TRBJ2-7; D not certain. V was shortened by 0 bases and J by 3 bases, with 15 bases between the two germline ends. Germline V gene data show CDR1 as MGHRA and CDR2 as YSYEKL. The CDR3 sequence is 16 residues long. The CDR3 region is CASSQEAQIPGYEQYF. Written as DNA, the CDR3 is TGCGCCAGCAGCCAAGAGGCTCAGATCCCGGGCTACGAGCAGTACTTC.

The chain employs TRBV7-8 and TRBJ2-3, with a possible D match to TRBD1 (6 bases). Germline assignment: CDR1 SGHVS and CDR2 FQNEAQ. The V end was cut by 7 bases, the J end by 5 bases, with 22 bases between. The CDR3 extends over 16 amino acids. The CDR3 DNA reads as TGTGCCAGCAACAACCCGGGGCCAGGGGCGGAAGATACGCAGTATTTT. Encoded protein: CASNNPGPGAEDTQYF.

The chain recombines TRBV6-6 with TRBJ1-1; unclear D gene. Per germline, CDR1 MNHNY and CDR2 SVGAGI (reference sequence). The CDR3 runs to 15 residues. V gave up 6 bases and J gave up 1 base, with 15 bases separating them. CDR3 sequence: CASSTPNRGNTEAFF. The CDR3 nucleotides read TGTGCCAGCAGCACTCCGAACCGGGGGAACACTGAAGCTTTCTTT.